This TCR beta chain was identified in a study of blood T cell repertoires in COVID-19. V lost 4 bases, J lost 0 bases, and 3 bases stayed unmatched. There are 18 residues in the CDR3. Germline CDR1 SGHTA, CDR2 FQGNSA. Measured with immunoSEQ multiplex PCR; TCRdb has only the in-frame clones, and not every one. The sample contains tens of thousands of clones, approximately 81% of which appear only once. Participants were aged about 18 to 89 years from around 24 US areas. Assignment of participants to cohorts was predicated upon participant-reported clinical history. The chain carries TRBV7-2 and TRBJ2-1; 16 bases match TRBD2. The sample comprised PBMCs or T cells enriched from blood (not recorded which). The receptor was derived from a woman in her thirties or forties with acute COVID-19. The CDR3 reads CASSSGLAGGSSYNEQFF. CDR3 in DNA: TGTGCCAGCAGCTCGGGACTAGCGGGAGGGAGCTCCTACAATGAGCAGTTCTTC.